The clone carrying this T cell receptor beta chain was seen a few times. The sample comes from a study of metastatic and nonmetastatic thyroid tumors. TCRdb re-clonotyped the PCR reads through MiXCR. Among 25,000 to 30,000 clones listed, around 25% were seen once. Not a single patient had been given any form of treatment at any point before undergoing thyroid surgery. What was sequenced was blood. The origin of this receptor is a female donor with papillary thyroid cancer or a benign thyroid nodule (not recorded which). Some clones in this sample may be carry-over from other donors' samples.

The CDR3 protein is CASSRLGSNEQFF. Here the CDR3 DNA reads TGTGCCAGCAGCCGACTAGGATCTAATGAGCAGTTCTTC. V is TRBV5-4 and J is TRBJ2-1, with TRBD2 as a possible D gene (6 bases). Between the trimmed V and J ends, which lost 4 bases and 7 bases, there was a span of 12 bases. The CDR3 has 13 amino acids. Germline V gene lookup returns CDR1 SGHNT and CDR2 YYREEE (reference sequence).